The rows below give T cell receptor beta chains drawn from one sample of a study of T cell responses to AZD1222 COVID-19 vaccine. The protocol was immunoSEQ multiplex PCR, while the TCRdb copy is restricted to in-frame clones and leaves out a portion. This sample has 95,000 to 150,000 clones, with 91% found just once. This specimen was peripheral blood, taken on day 0 of AZD1222 vaccination. Receptors were obtained from an adult in good health. Each CDR3 is given with its conserved first and last residue. The D gene is left open where the match is weak. Clone size is not always given. Where it is, it says once, few, many or a class for expanded clones.

V gene: TRBV29-1
J gene: TRBJ2-1
clone size: -
D gene: -
CDR3 DNA: TGCAGCGTTCAGCAGGGTTTGGATGAGCAGTTCTTC
CDR3 protein: CSVQQGLDEQFF

V gene: TRBV19
J gene: TRBJ2-2
clone size: -
D gene: TRBD2
CDR3 DNA: TGTGCCAGTAGTATCTTACTCGGGGGGACCGGGGAGCTGTTTTTT
CDR3 protein: CASSILLGGTGELFF

V gene: TRBV7-6
J gene: TRBJ2-2
clone size: few
D gene: -
CDR3 DNA: TGTGCCAGCACGTCTAGCAGCACCGGGGAGCTGTTTTTT
CDR3 protein: CASTSSSTGELFF

V gene: TRBV19
J gene: TRBJ2-7
clone size: -
D gene: -
CDR3 DNA: TGTGCCAGTAGTTCCCGTTTCCAGGGCTGGGAGCAGTACTTC
CDR3 protein: CASSSRFQGWEQYF

V gene: TRBV19
J gene: TRBJ2-1
clone size: -
D gene: TRBD1
CDR3 DNA: TGTGCCACCGGAGGGACAGGGCGGTACAATGAGCAGTTCTTC
CDR3 protein: CATGGTGRYNEQFF

V gene: TRBV6-1
J gene: TRBJ2-3
clone size: -
D gene: -
CDR3 DNA: TGTGCCAGCAGTGAGAGGACCTCCGGCACAGATACGCAGTATTTT
CDR3 protein: CASSERTSGTDTQYF

V gene: TRBV29-1
J gene: TRBJ1-3
clone size: -
D gene: -
CDR3 DNA: TGCAGCGTTGAAGGGAGTGACTCTGGAAACACCATATATTTT
CDR3 protein: CSVEGSDSGNTIYF

V gene: TRBV7-6
J gene: TRBJ2-7
clone size: -
D gene: -
CDR3 DNA: TGTGCCAGCAGCCGCGGAGCGGGTGGGGACGAGCAGTACTTC
CDR3 protein: CASSRGAGGDEQYF

V gene: TRBV30
J gene: TRBJ1-6
clone size: -
D gene: -
CDR3 DNA: TGTGCCTGGAGGGCTTGGAGCTATAATTCACCCCTCCACTTT
CDR3 protein: CAWRAWSYNSPLHF

V gene: TRBV6-5
J gene: TRBJ1-2
clone size: -
D gene: -
CDR3 DNA: TGTGCCAGCACCGCCTTTGAGAGGGGAGGCTACACCTTC
CDR3 protein: CASTAFERGGYTF

V gene: TRBV27
J gene: TRBJ2-5
clone size: -
D gene: TRBD2
CDR3 DNA: TGTGCCAGCAGTCTGCGAGCGGGACCTTACCAAGAGACCCAGTACTTC
CDR3 protein: CASSLRAGPYQETQYF

V gene: TRBV6-4
J gene: TRBJ2-5
clone size: -
D gene: TRBD2
CDR3 DNA: TGTGCCAGCAGTATCCGGGAGGGAGAGACCCAGTACTTC
CDR3 protein: CASSIREGETQYF

V gene: TRBV9
J gene: TRBJ1-6
clone size: -
D gene: -
CDR3 DNA: TGTGCCAGCAGCGTTCAGAAGGGCAATTCACCCCTCCACTTT
CDR3 protein: CASSVQKGNSPLHF

V gene: TRBV29-1
J gene: TRBJ2-1
clone size: -
D gene: -
CDR3 DNA: TGCAGCGCCCTTCTGGGGTTCAATGAGCAGTTCTTC
CDR3 protein: CSALLGFNEQFF

V gene: TRBV7-6
J gene: TRBJ2-1
clone size: -
D gene: -
CDR3 DNA: TGTGCCAGCAGCTTAGTTTCGCGGCAGGCGGCGGGTGAGCAGTTCTTC
CDR3 protein: CASSLVSRQAAGEQFF

V gene: TRBV27
J gene: TRBJ1-2
clone size: -
D gene: TRBD1
CDR3 DNA: TGTGCCAGCAGTCCTTGGACAGGGGGCTTCGATGGCTACACCTTC
CDR3 protein: CASSPWTGGFDGYTF

V gene: TRBV27
J gene: TRBJ1-2
clone size: once
D gene: TRBD1
CDR3 DNA: TGTGCCAGCAGCCACAAAACAGGGACAGGCTATGGCTACACCTTC
CDR3 protein: CASSHKTGTGYGYTF

V gene: TRBV6-5
J gene: TRBJ1-4
clone size: -
D gene: TRBD1
CDR3 DNA: TGTGCCAGCAGTTACGAATTCAGGGGGAGGCAAAAACTGTTTTTT
CDR3 protein: CASSYEFRGRQKLFF

V gene: TRBV11-3
J gene: TRBJ2-5
clone size: -
D gene: -
CDR3 DNA: TGTGCCAGCAGCTTAGAACCTGAGACCCAGTACTTC
CDR3 protein: CASSLEPETQYF

V gene: TRBV19
J gene: TRBJ1-6
clone size: -
D gene: TRBD1
CDR3 DNA: TGTGCAGCGGCTCCGGGACAGGGGGTTTTATCTTCACCCCTCCACTTT
CDR3 protein: CAAAPGQGVLSSPLHF

V gene: TRBV15
J gene: TRBJ2-1
clone size: once
D gene: TRBD2
CDR3 DNA: TGTGCCACCAGCAGCGGGGGGGGGCTCGTTAGGAATGAGCAGTTCTTC
CDR3 protein: CATSSGGGLVRNEQFF

V gene: TRBV30
J gene: TRBJ1-5
clone size: -
D gene: -
CDR3 DNA: TGTGCCTGGAGTATCGGAGACCATCAGCCCCAGCATTTT
CDR3 protein: CAWSIGDHQPQHF

V gene: TRBV30
J gene: TRBJ1-1
clone size: -
D gene: -
CDR3 DNA: TGTGCCTGGAGTGTTGAGACGGCGGTGTGGAACACTGAAGCTTTCTTT
CDR3 protein: CAWSVETAVWNTEAFF

V gene: TRBV11-2
J gene: TRBJ2-6
clone size: -
D gene: TRBD1
CDR3 DNA: TGTGCCAGCAGCTCTGTCCAGGGGGCTGGCTCTGGGGCCAACGTCCTGACTTTC
CDR3 protein: CASSSVQGAGSGANVLTF

V gene: TRBV9
J gene: TRBJ1-1
clone size: -
D gene: -
CDR3 DNA: TGTGCCAGCAGCGTAGTAGTAGACCCGAACACTGAAGCTTTCTTT
CDR3 protein: CASSVVVDPNTEAFF

V gene: TRBV5-1
J gene: TRBJ2-2
clone size: -
D gene: -
CDR3 DNA: TGCGCCAGCAGCTTCGAAAGTAACACCGGGGAGCTGTTTTTT
CDR3 protein: CASSFESNTGELFF

V gene: TRBV27
J gene: TRBJ2-1
clone size: -
D gene: TRBD1
CDR3 DNA: TGTGCCAGCAGGAACAACAGGGGCGATGAGCAGTTCTTC
CDR3 protein: CASRNNRGDEQFF

V gene: TRBV20-1
J gene: TRBJ2-3
clone size: -
D gene: -
CDR3 DNA: TGCAGTGCTAGTTATTTGGATACGCAGTATTTT
CDR3 protein: CSASYLDTQYF

V gene: TRBV9
J gene: TRBJ2-5
clone size: -
D gene: -
CDR3 DNA: TGTGCCAGCAGCCCCGGGGGGACAGCGGGATACCAAGAGACCCAGTACTTC
CDR3 protein: CASSPGGTAGYQETQYF

V gene: TRBV7-9
J gene: TRBJ2-7
clone size: -
D gene: TRBD1
CDR3 DNA: TGTGCCAGCAGCCTCGGGACAGGGAGGTACGAGCAGTACTTC
CDR3 protein: CASSLGTGRYEQYF

V gene: TRBV7-9
J gene: TRBJ1-1
clone size: -
D gene: -
CDR3 DNA: TGTGCCAGCAGCTTCCCAGGACTAAACACTGAAGCTTTCTTT
CDR3 protein: CASSFPGLNTEAFF

V gene: TRBV25-1
J gene: TRBJ1-1
clone size: -
D gene: TRBD1
CDR3 DNA: TGTGCCAGCAGGGGACAGGGTAGAGCTTTCTTT
CDR3 protein: CASRGQGRAFF

V gene: TRBV30
J gene: TRBJ1-5
clone size: -
D gene: -
CDR3 DNA: TGTGCCTGGAGTGGTGGGCAGGGAGGCAATCAGCCCCAGCATTTT
CDR3 protein: CAWSGGQGGNQPQHF

V gene: TRBV19
J gene: TRBJ1-3
clone size: -
D gene: -
CDR3 DNA: TGTGCCAGCCAAGTCGGATTAACTGGAAACACCATATATTTT
CDR3 protein: CASQVGLTGNTIYF

V gene: TRBV18
J gene: TRBJ1-1
clone size: -
D gene: TRBD1
CDR3 DNA: TGTGCCAGCTCACCGGGCCCCGGGACAGGGAACACTGAAGCTTTCTTT
CDR3 protein: CASSPGPGTGNTEAFF

V gene: TRBV3-1/TRBV3-2
J gene: TRBJ1-2
clone size: -
D gene: -
CDR3 DNA: TGTGCCAGCAGCCAAGAACTTACTAACTATGGCTACACCTTC
CDR3 protein: CASSQELTNYGYTF

V gene: TRBV12-3/TRBV12-4
J gene: TRBJ1-4
clone size: -
D gene: -
CDR3 DNA: TGTGCCAGCAGCCGCCCTCGGGGGGAACTGTTTTTT
CDR3 protein: CASSRPRGELFF

V gene: TRBV27
J gene: TRBJ1-6
clone size: once
D gene: -
CDR3 DNA: TGTGCCAGCAGTATCCCAGGGACCAATAATTCACCCCTCCACTTT
CDR3 protein: CASSIPGTNNSPLHF

V gene: TRBV19
J gene: TRBJ1-2
clone size: -
D gene: -
CDR3 DNA: TGTGCCAGTAGTCCGCAGACAGGATCCAACTATGGCTACACCTTC
CDR3 protein: CASSPQTGSNYGYTF

V gene: TRBV9
J gene: TRBJ2-7
clone size: -
D gene: TRBD1
CDR3 DNA: TGTGCCAGCAGCGTAGGGGACAGCTCCTACGAGCAGTACTTC
CDR3 protein: CASSVGDSSYEQYF

V gene: TRBV28
J gene: TRBJ1-1
clone size: -
D gene: -
CDR3 DNA: TGTGCCAGCAGTTTAATTTCGGGCGTGGAAGCTTTCTTT
CDR3 protein: CASSLISGVEAFF

V gene: TRBV19
J gene: TRBJ1-2
clone size: -
D gene: TRBD1
CDR3 DNA: TGTGCCAGTAGTACGCAGGGGGCCAACTATGGCTACACCTTC
CDR3 protein: CASSTQGANYGYTF

V gene: TRBV12-3/TRBV12-4
J gene: TRBJ2-3
clone size: -
D gene: -
CDR3 DNA: TGTGCCAGCAGTTTGACGAGGTTACGTAGGTATTTT
CDR3 protein: CASSLTRLRRYF

V gene: TRBV13
J gene: TRBJ2-2
clone size: -
D gene: TRBD1
CDR3 DNA: TGTGCCAGCAGCTCCACATGGGTGGGGGACAGGGATAACACCGGGGAGCTGTTTTTT
CDR3 protein: CASSSTWVGDRDNTGELFF

V gene: TRBV5-1
J gene: TRBJ2-2
clone size: -
D gene: -
CDR3 DNA: TGCGCCAGCAGCACCACGACGAACACCGGGGAGCTGTTTTTT
CDR3 protein: CASSTTTNTGELFF

V gene: TRBV3-1/TRBV3-2
J gene: TRBJ2-3
clone size: -
D gene: -
CDR3 DNA: TGTGCCAGCAGCCAAGTCAATAGCGGAACAGATACGCAGTATTTT
CDR3 protein: CASSQVNSGTDTQYF

V gene: TRBV11-2
J gene: TRBJ2-7
clone size: -
D gene: -
CDR3 DNA: TGTGCCAGCAGCCCCCCCCGGGGCCTAACCTACGAGCAGTACTTC
CDR3 protein: CASSPPRGLTYEQYF

V gene: TRBV15
J gene: TRBJ2-1
clone size: -
D gene: TRBD1
CDR3 DNA: TGTGCCACCAGCATGTTCAGGGGGCGTTCGAATGAGCAGTTCTTC
CDR3 protein: CATSMFRGRSNEQFF

V gene: TRBV7-9
J gene: TRBJ1-4
clone size: -
D gene: TRBD1
CDR3 DNA: TGTGCCAGCAGCGGAGGGGGCAATGAAAAACTGTTTTTT
CDR3 protein: CASSGGGNEKLFF

V gene: TRBV9
J gene: TRBJ1-1
clone size: -
D gene: -
CDR3 DNA: TGTGCCAGCAGCGCCACGTTGGGAATGAACACTGAAGCTTTCTTT
CDR3 protein: CASSATLGMNTEAFF

V gene: TRBV2
J gene: TRBJ1-2
clone size: -
D gene: TRBD1
CDR3 DNA: TGTGCCAGCAGTGACACCTCCGGGACAGGGGCGGTTGGCTACACCTTC
CDR3 protein: CASSDTSGTGAVGYTF